Listed below are T cell receptor beta chains from one sample, sequenced in a study of CD8+ T cells in alopecia areata. The table came from immunoSEQ multiplex PCR; TCRdb's copy has only in-frame clones and leaves some out. In the table there are roughly 200,000 clones, 53% of which are singletons. The input for sequencing was CD8+ T cells sorted from blood, taken at week 24, from a patient treated with tofacitinib. The receptors stem from a human donor with alopecia areata. Both conserved end residues are part of each CDR3. The order of the fields is CDR3 protein, V gene.

CASSFREFF | TRBV7-9
CASSLLNEKLFF | TRBV13
CATSRGKQGVDEQYF | TRBV15
CAWTLRGVGGYTF | TRBV30
CASRGLDGYEQYF | TRBV2
CASGLDSGQNQPQHF | TRBV12-5
CASSPKGRQNYGYTF | TRBV27
CSVVHGESVHTGELFF | TRBV29-1
CSGWGENNYGYTF | TRBV29-1
CASSSRADGYTF | TRBV5-6
CSVVWSDTQYF | TRBV29-1
CASSARVGGPTEAFF | TRBV6-5
CASSQAPANTDTQYF | TRBV7-3
CASSDPPTGAYEQYF | TRBV6-1
CATSSPDREREQYF | TRBV15
CASSDAGGYTF | TRBV2
CASSQDRSSYNSPLHF | TRBV4-3
CASSPMRGLEDTQYF | TRBV7-8
CSAKVEVPPSYGYTF | TRBV29-1
CASSSRGNEQYF | TRBV5-4
CATGGLGGSGGYTF | TRBV15
CASSPAGGNEKLFF | TRBV9
CASSLYADRDTQYF | TRBV11-2
CASSLEYGGGQGTEAFF | TRBV5-1
CASSRTMNTEAFF | TRBV19
CASSQDYEQYF | TRBV10-2
CAWSVGTGDTQYF | TRBV30
CASSLPRTGELFF | TRBV5-1